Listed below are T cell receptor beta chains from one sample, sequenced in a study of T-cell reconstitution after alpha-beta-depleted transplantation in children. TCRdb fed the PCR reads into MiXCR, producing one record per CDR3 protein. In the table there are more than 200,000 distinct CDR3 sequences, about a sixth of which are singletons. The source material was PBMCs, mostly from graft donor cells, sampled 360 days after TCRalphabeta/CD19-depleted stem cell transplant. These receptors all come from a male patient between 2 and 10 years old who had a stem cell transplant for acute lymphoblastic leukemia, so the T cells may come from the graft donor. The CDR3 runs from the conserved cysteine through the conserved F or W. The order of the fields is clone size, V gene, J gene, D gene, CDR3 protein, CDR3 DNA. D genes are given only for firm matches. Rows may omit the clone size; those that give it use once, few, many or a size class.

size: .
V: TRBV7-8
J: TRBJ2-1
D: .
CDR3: CASSSTRNSYNEQFF
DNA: TGTGCCAGCAGCTCGACTCGGAACTCCTACAATGAGCAGTTCTTC

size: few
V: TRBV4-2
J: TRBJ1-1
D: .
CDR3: CASSQGGQARTEAFF
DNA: TGTGCCAGCAGCCAAGGGGGTCAGGCGAGGACTGAAGCTTTCTTT

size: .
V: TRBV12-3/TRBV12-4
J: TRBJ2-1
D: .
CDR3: CASRLTVRSYNEQFF
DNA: TGTGCCAGCAGACTGACAGTGCGCTCCTACAATGAGCAGTTCTTC

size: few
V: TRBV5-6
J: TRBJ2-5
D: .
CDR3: CASSSNPGMVVETQYF
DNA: TGTGCCAGCAGCTCAAATCCAGGAATGGTTGTGGAGACCCAGTACTTC

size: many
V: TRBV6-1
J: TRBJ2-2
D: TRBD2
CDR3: CASLRGGLVGTGELFF
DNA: TGTGCCAGCTTGCGGGGGGGCCTCGTAGGCACCGGGGAGCTGTTTTTT

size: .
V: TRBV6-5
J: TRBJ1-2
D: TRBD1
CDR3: CASIRRTGEGYTF
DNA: TGTGCCAGCATTAGGAGGACAGGGGAAGGCTACACCTTC

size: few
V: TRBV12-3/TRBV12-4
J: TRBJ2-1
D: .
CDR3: CASSLGINEQFF
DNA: TGTGCCAGCAGTTTAGGGATCAATGAGCAGTTCTTC

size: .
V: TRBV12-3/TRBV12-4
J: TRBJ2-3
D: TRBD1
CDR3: CASSIGTGGYTDTQYF
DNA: TGTGCCAGCAGTATCGGGACAGGGGGTTACACAGATACGCAGTATTTT

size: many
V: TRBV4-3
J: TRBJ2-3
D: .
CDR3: CASSLTQGTDTQYF
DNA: TGCGCCAGCAGCCTCACACAGGGTACAGATACGCAGTATTTT

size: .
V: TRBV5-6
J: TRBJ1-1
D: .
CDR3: CASSLGLWGATRTEAFF
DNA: TGTGCCAGCAGCTTGGGTTTGTGGGGCGCGACCCGCACTGAAGCTTTCTTT

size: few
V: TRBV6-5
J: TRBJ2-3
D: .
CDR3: CASNNGATQYF
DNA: TGTGCCAGCAACAACGGAGCTACGCAGTATTTT

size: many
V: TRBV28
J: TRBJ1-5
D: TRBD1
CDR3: CASSSGQGGNQPQHF
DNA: TGTGCCAGCAGTTCTGGTCAGGGGGGCAATCAGCCCCAGCATTTT

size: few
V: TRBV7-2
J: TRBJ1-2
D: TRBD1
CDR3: CASSIDREDYGYTF
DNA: TGTGCCAGCAGCATAGACAGGGAGGACTATGGCTACACCTTC

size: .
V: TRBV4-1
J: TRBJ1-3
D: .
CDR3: CASSQDPNISGNTIYF
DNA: TGCGCCAGCAGCCAAGATCCCAATATCTCTGGAAACACCATATATTTT

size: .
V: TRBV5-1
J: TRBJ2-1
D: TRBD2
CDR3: CASSFAGTAGGPNNEQFF
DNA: TGCGCCAGCAGCTTTGCCGGAACAGCGGGAGGGCCCAACAATGAGCAGTTCTTC

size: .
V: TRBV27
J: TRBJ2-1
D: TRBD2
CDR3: CASSPPGLAGGSEQFF
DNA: TGTGCCAGCAGTCCCCCCGGACTAGCGGGAGGGAGCGAGCAGTTCTTC

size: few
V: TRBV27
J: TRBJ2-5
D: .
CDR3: CASSLGQRQTQYF
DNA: TGTGCCAGCAGTTTAGGGCAGCGGCAGACCCAGTACTTC

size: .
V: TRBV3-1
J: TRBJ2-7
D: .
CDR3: CASSQDPGRQQYF
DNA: TGTGCCAGCAGCCAAGATCCGGGGAGACAGCAGTACTTC

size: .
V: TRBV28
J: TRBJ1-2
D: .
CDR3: CASSRDFYGYTF
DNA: TGTGCCAGCAGCCGGGACTTCTATGGCTACACCTTC

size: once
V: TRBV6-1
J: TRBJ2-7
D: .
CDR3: CASSRRQPNEQYF
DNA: TGTGCCAGCAGCCGCCGACAGCCCAACGAGCAGTACTTC

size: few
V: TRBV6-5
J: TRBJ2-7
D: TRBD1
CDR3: CASSYYGTAYEQYF
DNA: TGTGCCAGCAGTTACTACGGGACAGCTTACGAGCAGTACTTC

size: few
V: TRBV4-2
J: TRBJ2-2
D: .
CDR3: CASSHPPGGSGELFF
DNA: TGTGCCAGCAGCCACCCCCCCGGGGGATCCGGGGAGCTGTTTTTT